The TCR beta chain under discussion was sequenced for a study of T cell repertoires in cytomegalovirus infection. Only a few counts were recorded for this clonotype. Antigen: not known. V gave up 6 bases and J gave up 2 bases; unmatched junction bases: 6. CDR1 and CDR2 from the germline V gene are MNHNY and SVGAGI (reference sequence). The length of the CDR3 is 15 residues. TCRdb recomputed calls from the reads with MiXCR, one row per CDR3 protein. Among about 830,000 distinct CDR3 sequences listed, 30% to 35% were seen once. This clonotype was obtained from a human donor in good health (CMV status not recorded). Some clones in this sample may be carry-over from other donors' samples. The rearrangement links TRBV6-6 to TRBJ1-5, with 8 bases that match TRBD1. The specimen was cultured CD8+ T cells from PBMCs, collected from culture after CMV antigen stimulation. In DNA, the CDR3 is TGTGCCAGCAGGAAACAGGGGGGGGGCAATCAGCCCCAGCATTTT. Amino acid sequence: CASRKQGGGNQPQHF.